The source of this T cell receptor (beta chain) is a study of neoadjuvant anti-PD-1 for oral cavity cancer. Time point: after neoadjuvant nivolumab, at surgical resection. The CDR3 spans 15 residues. V lost 0 bases and J lost 1; bases outside the gene matches: 2. Germline V lookup: CDR1 SGHRS, CDR2 YFSETQ. Here immunoSEQ multiplex PCR was the method, and the copy in TCRdb shows in-frame clones only, minus some. The sample holds some 70,000 clones, roughly 84% seen once. Study results and limitations: Each response group had just a few patients in TCR analyses.

To note about this clone: Its target is unknown.

The origin of this receptor is a person between 35 and 79 years old with oral cavity squamous cell carcinoma. V usage is TRBV5-1 and J usage is TRBJ2-7, with 9 bases fitting TRBD1. The sequenced sample was PBMCs, obtained after nivolumab (anti-PD-1) treatment. CDR3 loop: CASSLGTGDSYEQYF. CDR3 coding DNA: TGCGCCAGCAGCTTGGGGACAGGGGATTCCTACGAGCAGTACTTC.